This paragraph reports one TCR beta chain. Its antigen is not identified. The data stem from a study of CD8+ T cells in alopecia areata. Study-level points and caveats: When scalp samples are sequenced, resident alphabeta T cells of normal skin are also captured.

The sequencing template was cDNA reverse transcribed from extracted RNA. Only in-frame clones appear in the TCRdb table, and some are missing; sequencing was by immunoSEQ multiplex PCR. The sample consists of approximately 180,000 clones, around 63% of them appearing once. Trimming cost V 5 bases and J 0 bases, with 11 bases left between them. This CDR3 has 14 amino acids. Germline V CDR1 and CDR2: SGHTA, FQGNSA. It was from alopecia areata patients that lesional scalp punch biopsies and peripheral blood were collected. The V and J genes are TRBV7-2 and TRBJ2-7, with D hard to call. The sequencing here drew on CD4+ T cells sorted from blood, taken at week 0. This receptor was obtained from a human donor with alopecia areata. In nucleotides, the CDR3 is TGTGCCAGCAGCCCACCGGGCCTCTCCTACGAGCAGTACTTC. It is translated as CASSPPGLSYEQYF.